This T cell receptor (beta chain) was captured in a study of blood T cell repertoires in COVID-19. At the level of the study: Material from acute and convalescent COVID-19 was sourced from the United States, Italy and Spain. In each case, the material was cDNA or gDNA derived from T cells, B-cell-depleted T cells, or PBMCs.

The CDR3 contains 15 residues. Looked up from germline, CDR1 is LNHDA and CDR2 is SQIVND (reference sequence). Trimming removed 3 bases at V and 1 base at J, with 12 bases between. TCRdb's copy holds only in-frame clones and misses some; the assay was immunoSEQ multiplex PCR. The table includes 140,000 to 150,000 clones, around 87% detected once. The chain couples TRBV19 to TRBJ1-1; D is ambiguous. The source material was peripheral blood. This receptor was taken from an elderly man with acute or convalescent COVID-19. CDR3 protein: CASSMELSANTEAFF. CDR3 bases: TGTGCCAGTAGTATGGAGCTTTCGGCGAACACTGAAGCTTTCTTT.